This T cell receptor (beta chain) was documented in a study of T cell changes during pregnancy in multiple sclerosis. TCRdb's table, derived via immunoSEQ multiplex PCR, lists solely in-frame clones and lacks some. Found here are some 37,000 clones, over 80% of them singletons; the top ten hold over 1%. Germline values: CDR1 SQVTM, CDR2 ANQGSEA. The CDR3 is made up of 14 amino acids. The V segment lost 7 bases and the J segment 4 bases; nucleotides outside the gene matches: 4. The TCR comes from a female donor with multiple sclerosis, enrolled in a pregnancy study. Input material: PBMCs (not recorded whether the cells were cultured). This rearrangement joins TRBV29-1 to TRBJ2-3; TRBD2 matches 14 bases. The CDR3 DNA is TGCAGCGCCCCGGGACTAGCGGGAGCAGATACGCAGTATTTT. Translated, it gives CSAPGLAGADTQYF.